This paragraph reports one T cell receptor beta chain. The CDR3 runs to 18 residues. The germline CDR1 and CDR2 sequences are SGHVS and FQNEAQ. Germline trimming cut 5 bases from V and 6 bases from J; bases unmatched to any gene: 17. Each subset's genomic DNA was shared equally among a number of immunoSEQ plates. Using immunoSEQ multiplex PCR, the repertoire was profiled, and TCRdb retains in-frame clones only, with some absent. The profile shows some 1,900,000 clones, about 95% of them singletons. These data originate in a study of shared clonotypes between healthy human individuals. Across the whole study: The cohort had a couple of women and a few men, ages 18 to 49.

The naive CD8 subset, CD45RO-negative cells positively selected for CCR7, excluded terminally differentiated effector memory CD45RA+ cells. All participating donors were Caucasian adults from Nashville, Tennessee. The TCR was taken from a man younger than 35 in good health. The chain joins TRBV7-8 to TRBJ2-7; 12 bases are a match to TRBD2. Sequenced: naive CD8+ T cells sorted from blood. CDR3 amino acids: CASSAVPPLAGGPGEQYF. DNA for the CDR3: TGTGCCAGCAGCGCAGTCCCCCCGCTAGCGGGAGGGCCCGGCGAGCAGTACTTC.